This T cell receptor (beta chain) was observed in a study of OX40 agonist ivuxolimab in advanced cancers. Study as a whole: An anti-OX40 (CD134) antibody with agonistic activity, ivuxolimab, was administered to patients. Patient treatment consisted of intravenous ivuxolimab administration every 2 weeks at 0.01 to 10 mg/kg. Points from the study as a whole: Low normalized clonal expansion also occurred in some nonresponding patients.

TCRdb's copy holds only in-frame clones and misses some; the assay was immunoSEQ multiplex PCR. Among more than 60,000 clones listed, 86% were seen once. Points on this clone: As yet, its antigen is unknown.

The CDR3 has 16 residues. Trimming took 1 base from V and 5 from J; bases not matched to a gene: 6. CDR1 and CDR2 from the germline V gene are KGHSH and LQKENI. V is TRBV18 and J is TRBJ2-1; TRBD1 matches 9 bases. The specimen comprised CD4+ or CD8+ T cells sorted from blood, sampled in a trial of the OX40 agonist ivuxolimab. The source is an adult with an advanced solid tumor such as melanoma, head and neck, liver or kidney cancer. In DNA form, the CDR3 reads TGTGCCAGCTCACCACTGGGACAGGGTGTTAACAATGAGCAGTTCTTC. Translated: CASSPLGQGVNNEQFF.